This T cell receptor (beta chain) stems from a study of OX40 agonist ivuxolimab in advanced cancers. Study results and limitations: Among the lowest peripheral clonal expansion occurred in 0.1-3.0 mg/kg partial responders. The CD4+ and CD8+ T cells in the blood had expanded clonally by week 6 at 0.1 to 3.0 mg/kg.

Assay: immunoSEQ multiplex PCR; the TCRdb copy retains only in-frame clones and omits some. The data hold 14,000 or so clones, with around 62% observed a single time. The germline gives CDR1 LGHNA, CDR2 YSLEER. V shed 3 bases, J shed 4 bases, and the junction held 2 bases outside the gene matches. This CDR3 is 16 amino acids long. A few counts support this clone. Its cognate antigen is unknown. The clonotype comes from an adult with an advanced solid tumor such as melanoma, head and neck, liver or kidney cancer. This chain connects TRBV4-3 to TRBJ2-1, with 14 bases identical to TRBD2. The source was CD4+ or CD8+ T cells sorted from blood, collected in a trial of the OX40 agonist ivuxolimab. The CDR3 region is CASSQGLAGVYNEQFF. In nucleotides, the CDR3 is TGCGCCAGCAGCCAGGGACTAGCGGGGGTATACAATGAGCAGTTCTTC.